The 30 T cell receptor beta chains reported below all come from one sample, sequenced in a study of OX40 agonist ivuxolimab in advanced cancers. Repertoires were generated with immunoSEQ multiplex PCR, while TCRdb's copy carries only in-frame clones and drops some. In the table there are 99,000 or so clones, 85% to 95% of which are singletons. Sequenced here: CD4+ or CD8+ T cells sorted from blood, sampled in a trial of the OX40 agonist ivuxolimab. The receptors were sampled from an adult with an advanced solid tumor such as melanoma, head and neck, liver or kidney cancer.

The V and J genes are TRBV6-1 and TRBJ1-1, with a weak D call TRBD1 (5 bases). The V gene's germline CDR1 is MNHNS and CDR2 SASEGT. The CDR3 consists of 13 residues. V lost 2 bases, J lost 5 bases, and 9 bases lay in between. The CDR3 DNA reads TGTGCCAGCAGTGAATCCCAGGGAACTGAAGCTTTCTTT. Its protein product is CASSESQGTEAFF.

The rearrangement joins TRBV11-3 to TRBJ2-3; D perhaps matches TRBD2 (7 bases). The germline V and J ends were trimmed by 5 bases and 2 bases, with 14 bases remaining between them. The germline gives CDR1 SGHNT, CDR2 YENEEA. This CDR3 has 15 amino acids. The DNA for the CDR3 is TGTGCCAGCAGCCTGGGGGGGGCCGACACAGATACGCAGTATTTT. Encoded protein: CASSLGGADTDTQYF. The full variable domain, with the rest looked up from reference TRBV11-3 and TRBJ2-3, is EAGVVQSPRYKIIEKKQPVAFWCNPISGHNTLYWYLQNLGQGPELLIRYENEEAVDDSQLPKDRFSAERLKGVDSTLKIQPAELGDSAVYLCASSLGGADTDTQYFGPGTRLTVL.

The J gene is TRBJ2-1, the V gene TRBV5-8; D is possibly TRBD1 or TRBD2 (5 bases each). The CDR3 is 14 residues long. Germline CDR1 is SGHTS and CDR2 is YDEGEE. Trimming removed 3 bases from V and 4 bases from J, with 11 bases in between. The CDR3 reads CASSWGTDYNEQFF. The CDR3 coding sequence is TGTGCCAGCAGCTGGGGGACGGATTACAATGAGCAGTTCTTC.

This clone was picked up one time. The chain joins TRBV6-6 to TRBJ2-2; D is ambiguous. V lost 5 bases and J 0 bases, leaving 4 bases between the germline ends. CDR3 length: 13 amino acids. Germline CDR1 is MNHNY and CDR2 is SVGAGI (reference sequence). DNA of the CDR3: TGTGCCAGCAGTCGATCGAACACCGGGGAGCTGTTTTTT. Translation gives CASSRSNTGELFF.

J is TRBJ1-2 and V is TRBV29-1; the match to TRBD1 covers 7 bases. CDR1 SQVTM and CDR2 ANQGSEA come from the germline V gene. V gave up 3 bases and J gave up 6 bases; unmatched junction bases: 13. This CDR3 has 15 residues. In DNA form, the CDR3 reads TGCAGCGTTGAGTGGGCCTCGGGACAGCTAAATGGCTACACCTTC. Translation: CSVEWASGQLNGYTF.

The chain is built from TRBV21-1 and TRBJ1-1. TRBV21-1 is a pseudogene. This CDR3 spans 15 amino acids. The CDR3 loop is CAREGRYYLNTEAFF. CDR3 DNA: TGTGCCCGGGAGGGACGGTACTACTTGAACACTGAAGCTTTCTTT.

This chain uses TRBV7-2 with TRBJ2-3, with no clear D. The germline gives CDR1 SGHTA, CDR2 FQGNSA. V was shortened by 3 bases and J by 6 bases, with 7 bases between the two germline ends. The CDR3 spans 12 residues. In DNA form, the CDR3 reads TGTGCCAGCAGCTTTTCTGTTGATACGCAGTATTTT. Its translation: CASSFSVDTQYF.

The chain combines TRBV11-1 with TRBJ1-5; D gene unclear. Per the germline V gene, CDR1 is SGHAT and CDR2 is FQDESV (reference sequence). The CDR3 is made up of 14 amino acids. The V gene lost 0 bases and the J gene lost 6 bases, with 9 bases spanning the gap. The DNA for the CDR3 is TGTGCCAGCAGCTTAGCAGGGAAGGGTCAGCCCCAGCATTTT. Translated, it gives CASSLAGKGQPQHF.

J is TRBJ2-3 and V is TRBV27; D uncertain. V was shortened by 8 bases and J by 2 bases, with 11 bases between the two germline ends. The CDR3 length is 13 residues. Germline V gene data show CDR1 as MNHEY and CDR2 as SMNVEV (reference sequence). The CDR3 spells CASQNRITDTQYF. CDR3 DNA: TGTGCCAGCCAAAATCGAATCACAGATACGCAGTATTTT.

This rearrangement joins TRBV7-6 to TRBJ1-5, with a possible D match to TRBD1 (6 bases). The V gene lost 1 base and the J gene lost 6 bases, with 13 bases spanning the gap. From germline, CDR1 is SGHVS and CDR2 FNYEAQ. CDR3 length: 15 amino acids. Here the CDR3 reads CASSLDWGAGQPQHF. In nucleotides, the CDR3 is TGTGCCAGCAGCTTAGATTGGGGGGCTGGTCAGCCCCAGCATTTT.

This clone has a single count. The chain employs TRBV29-1 and TRBJ1-2; D ambiguous. V was clipped by 7 bases and J by 0 bases, with 18 bases between them. Looked up from germline, CDR1 is SQVTM and CDR2 is ANQGSEA. The CDR3 has 15 amino acids. CDR3 loop: CSANVAGFANYGYTF. CDR3 coding DNA: TGCAGCGCCAATGTGGCGGGGTTCGCTAACTATGGCTACACCTTC.

This clone was detected once. The chain joins TRBV30 to TRBJ2-1, with D possibly TRBD2 on 6 matching bases. The CDR3 is 12 residues long. Germline-derived CDR1 and CDR2 are GTSNPN and SVGIG (reference sequence). V gave up 0 bases and J gave up 8 bases, with 8 bases separating them. For the CDR3, the DNA is TGTGCCTGGAGTGTAACTAGCTATGAGCAGTTCTTC. Protein: CAWSVTSYEQFF.

The chain couples TRBV9 to TRBJ2-7, with D tentatively TRBD1 (5 bases). The CDR3 sequence is 14 residues long. Trimming took 0 bases from V and 3 from J, leaving 10 bases between them. Germline lookup yields CDR1 SGDLS and CDR2 YYNGEE. The CDR3 coding sequence is TGTGCCAGCAGCGTAGGCGACAGCAACTACGAGCAGTACTTC. Translating gives CASSVGDSNYEQYF.

The chain links TRBV6-5 to TRBJ2-3; perhaps D is TRBD1 or TRBD2 (5 bases each). Trimming took off 6 bases at V and 2 bases at J, with 15 bases between the two ends. CDR3 length: 15 residues. CDR1 is MNHEY, CDR2 SVGAGI, per germline. The CDR3 sequence: CASRRDERYTDTQYF. CDR3 sequence (DNA): TGTGCCAGCAGGAGGGACGAACGGTACACAGATACGCAGTATTTT.

This clone has a single count. The chain uses TRBV30 and TRBJ1-5; D remains ambiguous. Germline CDR1 and CDR2: GTSNPN and SVGIG (reference sequence). Deletions cut 1 base from V and 6 bases from J, with 10 bases between. This CDR3 region has 13 residues. As DNA, the CDR3 is TGTGCCTGGAGTGCTCGGGCTTCTCAGCCCCAGCATTTT. Amino acids: CAWSARASQPQHF.

V usage is TRBV30 and J usage is TRBJ2-7; D gene ambiguous. V was cut by 4 bases and J by 0 bases, with 13 bases left in between. Germline V lookup: CDR1 GTSNPN, CDR2 SVGIG (reference sequence). This CDR3 is 14 amino acids long. The CDR3 is CAWKVGVISYEQYF. For the CDR3, the DNA is TGTGCCTGGAAAGTTGGAGTGATCTCCTACGAGCAGTACTTC.

This chain uses TRBV9 with TRBJ1-1; the match to TRBD1 covers 9 bases. With V trimmed by 1 base and J by 4 bases, 5 bases remained unmatched. CDR1 and CDR2 (germline): SGDLS, YYNGEE. The CDR3 spans 15 residues. This CDR3 reads CASSVTGDRATEAFF. The CDR3 DNA reads as TGTGCCAGCAGCGTAACTGGGGACAGGGCCACTGAAGCTTTCTTT.

J is TRBJ1-3 and V is TRBV9; no clear D gene. Germline V gives CDR1 SGDLS, CDR2 YYNGEE. The germline V and J ends were trimmed by 3 bases and 4 bases, with 8 bases remaining between them. The CDR3 totals 13 residues. The CDR3 bases are TGTGCCAGCAGCGGAGGGCTCGGAAACACCATATATTTT. It translates to CASSGGLGNTIYF.

The rearrangement joins TRBV18 to TRBJ2-5; the match to TRBD2 covers 7 bases. Trimming at V came to 6 bases and at J to 5 bases, leaving 15 bases not matched to a gene. There are 16 residues in the CDR3. CDR1 is KGHSH and CDR2 is LQKENI in the germline V gene. CDR3 protein: CASSSGLLNLRETQYF. In DNA, the CDR3 is TGTGCCAGCTCCTCGGGACTACTCAATCTTCGGGAGACCCAGTACTTC.

V and J are TRBV19 and TRBJ2-1; a weak D match, TRBD2 (6 bases). This CDR3 contains 13 residues. Trimming stripped 5 bases from V and 3 bases from J, with 8 bases between. Germline values: CDR1 LNHDA, CDR2 SQIVND (reference sequence). The CDR3 coding sequence is TGTGCCAGTAGTGAGACTAGCTACAATGAGCAGTTCTTC. Protein: CASSETSYNEQFF.

CDR3 DNA: TGCGCCAGCAGCGAGACAGGGGACATCACAGATACGCAGTATTTT. Protein product: CASSETGDITDTQYF. The chain employs TRBV5-1 and TRBJ2-3; 8 positions agree with TRBD1. In germline, CDR1 is SGHRS, CDR2 YFSETQ. The J segment lost 2 bases and the V segment lost 4 bases, leaving 6 bases of the junction unmatched. The CDR3 runs to 15 residues.

This chain connects TRBV2 to TRBJ1-1; D uncertain. The germline V gene has CDR1 SNHLY and CDR2 FYNNEI. This CDR3 has 12 residues. Trimming cost V 2 bases and J 9 bases, with 10 bases left between them. The CDR3 loop reads CASSELTGKAFF. The CDR3 DNA follows: TGTGCCAGCAGTGAATTAACGGGAAAAGCTTTCTTT.

The V call is TRBV4-2, the J call TRBJ2-3; 7 bases map to TRBD2. CDR3 length: 17 residues. With V trimmed by 3 bases and J by 7 bases, 16 bases remained unmatched. From germline, CDR1 is LGHNA and CDR2 YNFKEQ. CDR3: CASSQTQERGMGYTQYF. The CDR3 DNA is TGTGCCAGCAGCCAGACCCAGGAGCGGGGAATGGGATATACGCAGTATTTT.

The genes are TRBV6-6 and TRBJ1-1; 9 bases agree with TRBD1. The CDR3 is 15 residues long. Germline V gene sequence: CDR1 MNHNY, CDR2 SVGAGI (reference sequence). V lost 6 bases, J lost 7 bases, and 12 bases stayed unmatched. CDR3 region: CASRSGTGMYDEAFF. Here the CDR3 DNA reads TGTGCCAGCAGATCCGGGACAGGGATGTATGATGAAGCTTTCTTT.

This clone has a single count. The CDR3: CATSRYGLEETQYF. The CDR3, as DNA: TGTGCCACCAGCAGGTACGGACTGGAAGAGACCCAGTACTTC. The rearrangement uses TRBV15 and TRBJ2-5; perhaps TRBD2 as D (5 bases). V was clipped by 3 bases and J by 3 bases, with 11 bases between them. Germline V CDR1 and CDR2: LNHNV, YYDKDF (reference sequence). The CDR3 runs to 14 residues.

The chain is built from TRBV11-2 and TRBJ2-1; TRBD1 agrees at 7 bases. Germline V CDR1 and CDR2: SGHAT, FQNNGV. The V segment lost 5 bases and the J segment 8 bases; nucleotides outside the gene matches: 9. The CDR3 runs to 14 residues. Here the CDR3 reads CASSRQGQGDEQFF. The CDR3 bases are TGTGCCAGCAGCCGACAGGGTCAGGGGGATGAGCAGTTCTTC.

V usage is TRBV5-1 and J usage is TRBJ1-1; D might be TRBD1 (5 bases). V lost 5 bases and J 3 bases, leaving 11 bases between the germline ends. In germline, CDR1 is SGHRS, CDR2 YFSETQ. The CDR3 covers 13 residues. The DNA of the CDR3 is TGCGCCAGCAGATCCCGGGGGGACACTGAAGCTTTCTTT. Its translation: CASRSRGDTEAFF.

The chain has TRBV5-1 and TRBJ1-1, with D unresolved. Germline V lookup: CDR1 SGHRS, CDR2 YFSETQ. The V end was cut by 0 bases, the J end by 5 bases, with 14 bases between. The CDR3 runs to 15 residues. CDR3 coding DNA: TGCGCCAGCAGCTTGGTATTAGGGCTGCGGACTGAAGCTTTCTTT. Translated: CASSLVLGLRTEAFF.

This chain joins TRBV28 and TRBJ1-1, with D perhaps TRBD1 (5 bases). There are 16 residues in the CDR3. CDR1 and CDR2 (germline): MDHEN, SYDVKM. V lost 2 bases to trimming and J lost 1 base, with 14 bases between them. Here the CDR3 DNA reads TGTGCCAGCAGTTTACAAGAGGGGCAATCGAACACTGAAGCTTTCTTT. Its protein product is CASSLQEGQSNTEAFF.

This clone is a singleton in its sample. The J gene is TRBJ2-1, the V gene TRBV5-8; 9 bases map to TRBD1. CDR3 length: 16 residues. Germline values: CDR1 SGHTS, CDR2 YDEGEE. The V gene end was trimmed by 5 bases and the J gene end by 8 bases; junction bases not matched to a gene: 14. As DNA, the CDR3 is TGTGCCAGCAGGTACAGGGGGCCATCGCCCATCGATGAGCAGTTCTTC. As protein: CASRYRGPSPIDEQFF.